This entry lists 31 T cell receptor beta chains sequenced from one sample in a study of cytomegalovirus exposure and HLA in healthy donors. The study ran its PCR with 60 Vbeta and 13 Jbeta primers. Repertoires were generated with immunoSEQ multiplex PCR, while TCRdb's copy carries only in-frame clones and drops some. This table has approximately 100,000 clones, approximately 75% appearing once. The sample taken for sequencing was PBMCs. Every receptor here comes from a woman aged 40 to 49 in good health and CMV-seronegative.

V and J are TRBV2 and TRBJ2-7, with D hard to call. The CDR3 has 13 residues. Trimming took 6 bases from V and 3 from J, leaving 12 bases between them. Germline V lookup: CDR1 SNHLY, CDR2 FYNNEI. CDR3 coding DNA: TGTGCCAGCAGCCAAGATAGTTTCTACGAGCAGTACTTC. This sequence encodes CASSQDSFYEQYF.

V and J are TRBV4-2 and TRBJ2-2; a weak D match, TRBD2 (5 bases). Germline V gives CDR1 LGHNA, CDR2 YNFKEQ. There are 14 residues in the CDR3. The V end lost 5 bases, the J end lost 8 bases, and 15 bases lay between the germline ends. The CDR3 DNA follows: TGTGCCAGCAGCAGGGCTAGCCCATTAGGGGAGCTGTTTTTT. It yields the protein CASSRASPLGELFF.

The CDR3 bases are TGTGCCAGCAGTTACCCAGGGGGCAGGATGAACACTGAAGCTTTCTTT. This codes for CASSYPGGRMNTEAFF. The chain has TRBV6-6 and TRBJ1-1; 8 bases line up with TRBD1. The junction had 5 bases not matched to a gene; V was cut back by 2 bases and J by 0 bases. From germline, CDR1 is MNHNY and CDR2 SVGAGI (reference sequence). The CDR3 runs 16 residues.

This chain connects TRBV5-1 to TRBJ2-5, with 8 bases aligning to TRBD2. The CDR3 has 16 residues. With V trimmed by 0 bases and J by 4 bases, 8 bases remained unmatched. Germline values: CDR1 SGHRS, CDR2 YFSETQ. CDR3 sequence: CASSLADGRAAETQYF. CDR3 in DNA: TGCGCCAGCAGCTTGGCCGACGGGAGGGCCGCAGAGACCCAGTACTTC.

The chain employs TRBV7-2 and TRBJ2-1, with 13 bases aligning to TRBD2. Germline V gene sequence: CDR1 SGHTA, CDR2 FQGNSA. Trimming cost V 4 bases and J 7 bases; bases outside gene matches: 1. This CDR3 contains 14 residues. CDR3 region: CASSWTSGGNEQFF. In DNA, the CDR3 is TGTGCCAGCAGCTGGACTAGCGGGGGTAATGAGCAGTTCTTC.

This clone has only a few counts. CDR3 region: CASSLLHEEKLFF. DNA for the CDR3: TGTGCCAGCAGTTTATTACACGAAGAAAAACTGTTTTTT. The chain is built from TRBV28 and TRBJ1-4, with D unresolved. The CDR3 runs to 13 residues. Trimming pared 1 base from V and 8 bases from J, leaving 8 bases between. The V gene's germline CDR1 is MDHEN and CDR2 SYDVKM.

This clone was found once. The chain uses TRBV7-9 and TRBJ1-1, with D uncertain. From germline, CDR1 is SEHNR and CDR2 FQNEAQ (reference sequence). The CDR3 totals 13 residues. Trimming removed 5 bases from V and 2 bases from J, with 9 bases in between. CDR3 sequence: CASSVTPNTEAFF. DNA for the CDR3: TGTGCCAGCAGCGTAACACCTAACACTGAAGCTTTCTTT.

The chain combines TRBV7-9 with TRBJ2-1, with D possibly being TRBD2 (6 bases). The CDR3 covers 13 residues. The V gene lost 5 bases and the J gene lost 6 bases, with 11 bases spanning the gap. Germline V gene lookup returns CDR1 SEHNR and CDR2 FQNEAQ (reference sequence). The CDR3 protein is CASSPGTLNEQFF. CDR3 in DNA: TGTGCCAGCAGCCCCGGGACTCTCAATGAGCAGTTCTTC.

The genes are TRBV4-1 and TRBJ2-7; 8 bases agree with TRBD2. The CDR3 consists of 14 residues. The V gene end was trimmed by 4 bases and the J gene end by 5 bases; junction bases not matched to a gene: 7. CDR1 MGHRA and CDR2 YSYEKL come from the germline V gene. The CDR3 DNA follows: TGCGCCAGCAGCCCGGGAGGGGCGCTGGACGAGCAGTACTTC. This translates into CASSPGGALDEQYF.

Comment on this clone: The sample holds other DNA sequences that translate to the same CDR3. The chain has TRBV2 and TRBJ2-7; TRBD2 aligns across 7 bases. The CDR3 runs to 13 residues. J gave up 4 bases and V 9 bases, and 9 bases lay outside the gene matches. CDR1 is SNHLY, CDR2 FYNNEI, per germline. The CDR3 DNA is TGTGCCAGAGTGAGGCTGGGGGGGTACGAGCAGTACTTC. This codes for CARVRLGGYEQYF.

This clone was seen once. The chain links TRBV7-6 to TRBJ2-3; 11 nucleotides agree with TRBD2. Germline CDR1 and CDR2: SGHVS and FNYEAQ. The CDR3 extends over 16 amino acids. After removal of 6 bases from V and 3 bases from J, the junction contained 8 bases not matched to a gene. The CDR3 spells CASSSYLAGGTDTQYF. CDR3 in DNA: TGTGCCAGCAGTTCGTATCTAGCGGGGGGTACAGATACGCAGTATTTT.

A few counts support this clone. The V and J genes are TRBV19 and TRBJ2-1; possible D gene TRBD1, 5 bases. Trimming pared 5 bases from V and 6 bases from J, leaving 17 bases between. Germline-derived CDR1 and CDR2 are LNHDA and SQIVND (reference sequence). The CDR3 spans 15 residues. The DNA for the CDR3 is TGTGCCAGTAGTTCCTCCGCGACAGCTCTCAATGAGCAGTTCTTC. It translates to CASSSSATALNEQFF.

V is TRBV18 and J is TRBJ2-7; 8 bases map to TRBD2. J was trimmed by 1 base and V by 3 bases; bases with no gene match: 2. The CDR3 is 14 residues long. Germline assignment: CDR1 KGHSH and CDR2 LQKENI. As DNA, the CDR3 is TGTGCCAGCTCACCGGGCGGGGGGTCCTACGAGCAGTACTTC. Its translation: CASSPGGGSYEQYF. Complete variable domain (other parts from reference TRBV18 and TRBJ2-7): NAGVMQNPRHLVRRRGQEARLRCSPMKGHSHVYWYRQLPEEGLKFMVYLQKENIIDESGMPKERFSAEFPKEGPSILRIQQVVRGDSAAYFCASSPGGGSYEQYFGPGTRLTVT.

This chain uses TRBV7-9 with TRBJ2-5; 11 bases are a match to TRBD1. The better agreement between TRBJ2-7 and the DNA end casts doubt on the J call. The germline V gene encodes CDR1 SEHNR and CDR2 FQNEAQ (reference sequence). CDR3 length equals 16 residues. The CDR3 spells CASSPRGTGGIYEQYF. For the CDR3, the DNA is TGTGCCAGCAGCCCACGAGGGACAGGGGGAATCTACGAGCAGTACTTC.

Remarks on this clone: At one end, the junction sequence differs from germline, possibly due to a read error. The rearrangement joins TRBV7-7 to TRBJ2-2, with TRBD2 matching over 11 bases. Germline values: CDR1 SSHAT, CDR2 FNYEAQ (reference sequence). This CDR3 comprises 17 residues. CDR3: CASSPAQLAGETGELFF. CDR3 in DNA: TGTGCTAGCAGCCCTGCCCAACTAGCGGGGGAGACCGGGGAGCTGTTTTTT.

The CDR3 spells CASSVFSGGLQETQYF. The CDR3, as DNA: TGTGCCAGCAGTGTTTTTAGCGGGGGGCTTCAAGAGACCCAGTACTTC. The chain uses TRBV2 and TRBJ2-5, with 10 bases aligning to TRBD2. This CDR3 spans 16 amino acids. Per the germline V gene, CDR1 is SNHLY and CDR2 is FYNNEI. The V segment lost 4 bases and the J segment 2 bases; nucleotides outside the gene matches: 7.

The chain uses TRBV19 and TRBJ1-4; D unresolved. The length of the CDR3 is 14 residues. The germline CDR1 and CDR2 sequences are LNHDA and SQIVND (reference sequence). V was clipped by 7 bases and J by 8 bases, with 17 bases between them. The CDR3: CASNQGRSGEKLFF. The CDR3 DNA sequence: TGTGCCAGTAATCAAGGGAGATCGGGCGAAAAACTGTTTTTT.

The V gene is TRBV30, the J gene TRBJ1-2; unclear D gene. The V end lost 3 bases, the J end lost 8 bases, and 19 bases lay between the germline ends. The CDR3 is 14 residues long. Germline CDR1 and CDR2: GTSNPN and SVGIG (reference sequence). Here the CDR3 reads CAWREGGSPTGYTF. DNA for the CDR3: TGTGCCTGGAGGGAGGGAGGCTCCCCTACGGGCTACACCTTC.

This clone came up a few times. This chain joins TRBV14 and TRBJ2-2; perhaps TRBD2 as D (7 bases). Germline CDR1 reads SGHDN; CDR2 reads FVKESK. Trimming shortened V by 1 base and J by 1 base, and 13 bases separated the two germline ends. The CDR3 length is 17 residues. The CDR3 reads CASSQGQAGVNTGELFF. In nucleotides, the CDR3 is TGTGCCAGCAGCCAAGGACAGGCGGGGGTGAACACCGGGGAGCTGTTTTTT.

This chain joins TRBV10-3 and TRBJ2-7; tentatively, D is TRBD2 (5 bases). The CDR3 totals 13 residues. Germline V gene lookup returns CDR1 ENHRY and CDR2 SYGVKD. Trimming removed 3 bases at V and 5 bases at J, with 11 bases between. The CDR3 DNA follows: TGTGCCATCAGTGATTGGAGGAATGACGAGCAGTACTTC. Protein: CAISDWRNDEQYF.

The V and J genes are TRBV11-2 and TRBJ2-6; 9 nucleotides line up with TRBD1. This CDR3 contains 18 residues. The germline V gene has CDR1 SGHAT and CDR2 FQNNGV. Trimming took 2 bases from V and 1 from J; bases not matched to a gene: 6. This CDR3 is CASSLTDRGMSGANVLTF. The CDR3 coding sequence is TGTGCCAGCAGCTTAACGGACAGGGGTATGTCTGGGGCCAACGTCCTGACTTTC.

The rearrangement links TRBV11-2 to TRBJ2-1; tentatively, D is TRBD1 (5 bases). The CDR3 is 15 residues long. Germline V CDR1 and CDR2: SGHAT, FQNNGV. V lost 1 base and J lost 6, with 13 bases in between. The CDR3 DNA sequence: TGTGCCAGCAGCTTAGGGGGCGTTACCCTCAATGAGCAGTTCTTC. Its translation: CASSLGGVTLNEQFF. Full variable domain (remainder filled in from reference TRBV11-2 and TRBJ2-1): EAGVAQSPRYKIIEKRQSVAFWCNPISGHATLYWYQQILGQGPKLLIQFQNNGVVDDSQLPKDRFSAERLKGVDSTLKIQPAKLEDSAVYLCASSLGGVTLNEQFFGPGTRLTVL.

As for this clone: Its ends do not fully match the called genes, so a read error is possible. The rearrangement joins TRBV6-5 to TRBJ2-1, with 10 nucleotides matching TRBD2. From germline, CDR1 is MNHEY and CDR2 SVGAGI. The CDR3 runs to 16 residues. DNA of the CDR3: TGTGCCAGCAGTCACTCCAGGACTAGCGGAGACAATGAGCAGTTCTTC. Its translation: CASSHSRTSGDNEQFF.

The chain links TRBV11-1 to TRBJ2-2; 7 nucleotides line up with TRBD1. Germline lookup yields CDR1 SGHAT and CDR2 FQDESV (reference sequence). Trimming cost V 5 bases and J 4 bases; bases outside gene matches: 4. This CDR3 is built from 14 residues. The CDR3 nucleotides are TGTGCCAGCAGCGGTCGGACAGGCACCGGGGAGCTGTTTTTT. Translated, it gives CASSGRTGTGELFF.

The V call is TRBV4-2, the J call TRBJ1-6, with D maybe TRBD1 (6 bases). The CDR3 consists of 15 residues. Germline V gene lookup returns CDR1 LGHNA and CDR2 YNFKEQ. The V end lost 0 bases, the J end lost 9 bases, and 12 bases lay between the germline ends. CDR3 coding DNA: TGTGCCAGCAGCCAAGAACAGGGCAGGTCTTCACCCCTCCACTTT. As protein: CASSQEQGRSSPLHF.

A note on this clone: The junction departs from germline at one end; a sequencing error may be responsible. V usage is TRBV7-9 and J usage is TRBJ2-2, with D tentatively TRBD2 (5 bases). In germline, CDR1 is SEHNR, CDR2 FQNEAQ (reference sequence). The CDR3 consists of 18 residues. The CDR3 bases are TGTTCCAGCAGCTTAGGGCTAGCTATATCCCGTCCCACCGGGGAGCTGTTTTTT. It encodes CSSSLGLAISRPTGELFF. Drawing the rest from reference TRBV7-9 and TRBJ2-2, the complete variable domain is DTGVSQNPRHKITKRGQNVTFRCDPISEHNRLYWYRQTLGQGPEFLTYFQNEAQLEKSRLLSDRFSAERPKGSFSTLEIQRTEQGDSAMYLCSSSLGLAISRPTGELFFGEGSRLTVL.

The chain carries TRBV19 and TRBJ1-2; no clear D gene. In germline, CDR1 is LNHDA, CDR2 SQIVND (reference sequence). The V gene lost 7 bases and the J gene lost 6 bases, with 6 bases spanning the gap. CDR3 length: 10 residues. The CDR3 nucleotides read TGTGCCAGTATGGCCAATGGCTACACCTTC. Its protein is CASMANGYTF.

This CDR3 reads CASSLASQGESVEQFF. The DNA of the CDR3 is TGTGCCAGCAGCTTAGCGAGCCAGGGGGAGTCGGTGGAGCAGTTCTTC. V gene TRBV7-6 combines with J gene TRBJ2-1, with 7 bases fitting TRBD1. Germline CDR1 reads SGHVS; CDR2 reads FNYEAQ. The CDR3 is made up of 16 amino acids. With 0 bases clipped from V and 10 bases from J, the junction kept 12 bases outside the gene matches.

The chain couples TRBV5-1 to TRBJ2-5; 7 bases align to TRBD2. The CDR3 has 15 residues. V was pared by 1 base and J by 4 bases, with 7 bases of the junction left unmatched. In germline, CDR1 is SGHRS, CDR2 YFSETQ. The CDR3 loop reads CASSLPSGKGETQYF. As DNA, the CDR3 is TGCGCCAGCAGCTTGCCGAGCGGGAAGGGAGAGACCCAGTACTTC.

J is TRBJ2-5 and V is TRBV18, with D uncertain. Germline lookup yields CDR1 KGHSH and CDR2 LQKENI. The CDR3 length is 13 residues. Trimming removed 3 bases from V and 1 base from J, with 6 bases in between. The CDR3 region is CASSPAFQETQYF. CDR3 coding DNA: TGTGCCAGCTCACCGGCATTCCAAGAGACCCAGTACTTC. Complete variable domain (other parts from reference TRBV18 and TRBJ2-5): NAGVMQNPRHLVRRRGQEARLRCSPMKGHSHVYWYRQLPEEGLKFMVYLQKENIIDESGMPKERFSAEFPKEGPSILRIQQVVRGDSAAYFCASSPAFQETQYFGPGTRLLVL.

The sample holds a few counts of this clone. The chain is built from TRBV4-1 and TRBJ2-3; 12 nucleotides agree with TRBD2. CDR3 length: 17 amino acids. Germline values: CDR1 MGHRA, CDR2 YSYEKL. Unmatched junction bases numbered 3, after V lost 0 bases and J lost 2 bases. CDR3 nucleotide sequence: TGCGCCAGCAGCCAAGACGGACTAGCGGGGTACACAGATACGCAGTATTTT. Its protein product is CASSQDGLAGYTDTQYF.